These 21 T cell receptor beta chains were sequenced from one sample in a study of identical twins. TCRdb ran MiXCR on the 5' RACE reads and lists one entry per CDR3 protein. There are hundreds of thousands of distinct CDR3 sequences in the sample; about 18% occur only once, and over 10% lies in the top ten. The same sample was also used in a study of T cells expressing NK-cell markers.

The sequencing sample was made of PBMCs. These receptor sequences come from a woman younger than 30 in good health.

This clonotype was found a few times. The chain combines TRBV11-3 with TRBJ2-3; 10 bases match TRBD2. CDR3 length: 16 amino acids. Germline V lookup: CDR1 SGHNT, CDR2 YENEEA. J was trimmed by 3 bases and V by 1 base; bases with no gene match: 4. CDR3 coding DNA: TGTGCCAGCAGCTTAGGCCTAGCGGGAGAGACAGATACGCAGTATTTT. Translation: CASSLGLAGETDTQYF.

The CDR3 DNA follows: TGTGCCATCACGATGGGCGCCTCCTTCTCCTACAATGAGCAGTTCTTC. This sequence encodes CAITMGASFSYNEQFF. The gene calls are TRBV10-3 and TRBJ2-1; D gene ambiguous. The CDR3 sequence is 16 residues long. Germline assignment: CDR1 ENHRY and CDR2 SYGVKD. V was pared by 7 bases and J by 0 bases, with 16 bases between.

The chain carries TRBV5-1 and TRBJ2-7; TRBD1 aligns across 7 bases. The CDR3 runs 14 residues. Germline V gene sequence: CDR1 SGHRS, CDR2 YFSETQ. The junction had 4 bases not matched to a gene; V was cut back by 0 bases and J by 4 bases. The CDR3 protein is CASSLEGQIYEQYF. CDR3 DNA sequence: TGCGCCAGCAGCTTGGAGGGACAGATTTACGAGCAGTACTTC.

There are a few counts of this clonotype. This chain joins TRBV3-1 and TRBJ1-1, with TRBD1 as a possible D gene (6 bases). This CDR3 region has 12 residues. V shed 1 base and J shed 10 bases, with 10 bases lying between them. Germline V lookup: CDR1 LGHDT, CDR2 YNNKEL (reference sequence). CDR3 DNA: TGTGCCAGCAGCCAAGCAGGGGTAGGAGCTTTCTTT. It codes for CASSQAGVGAFF.

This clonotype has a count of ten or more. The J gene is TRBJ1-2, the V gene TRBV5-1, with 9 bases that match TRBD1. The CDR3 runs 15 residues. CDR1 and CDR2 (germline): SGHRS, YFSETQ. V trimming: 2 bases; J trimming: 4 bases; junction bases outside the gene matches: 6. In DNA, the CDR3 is TGCGCCAGCAGCTTAGGGGACAGGGACACCTATGGCTACACCTTC. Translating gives CASSLGDRDTYGYTF.

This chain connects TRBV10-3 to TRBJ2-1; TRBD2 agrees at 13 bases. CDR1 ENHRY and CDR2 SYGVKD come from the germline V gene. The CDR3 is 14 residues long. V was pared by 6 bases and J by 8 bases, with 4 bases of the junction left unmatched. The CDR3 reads CAIRWTSGSDEQFF. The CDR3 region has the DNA TGTGCCATCAGATGGACTAGCGGGAGCGATGAGCAGTTCTTC.

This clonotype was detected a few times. This chain's CDR3 is CSANAGTGNQPQHF. The CDR3 bases are TGCAGTGCCAACGCCGGGACAGGCAATCAGCCCCAGCATTTT. The gene calls are TRBV20-1 and TRBJ1-5; TRBD1 matches 7 bases. The CDR3 extends over 14 amino acids. CDR1 is DFQATT, CDR2 SNEGSKA, per germline (reference sequence). V trimming: 6 bases; J trimming: 2 bases; junction bases outside the gene matches: 7.

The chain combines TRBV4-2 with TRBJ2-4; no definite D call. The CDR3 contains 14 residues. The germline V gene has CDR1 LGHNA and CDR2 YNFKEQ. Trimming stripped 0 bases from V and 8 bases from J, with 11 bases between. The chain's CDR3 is CASSQDLGPDIQYF. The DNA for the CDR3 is TGTGCCAGCAGCCAAGATCTAGGCCCGGACATTCAGTACTTC.

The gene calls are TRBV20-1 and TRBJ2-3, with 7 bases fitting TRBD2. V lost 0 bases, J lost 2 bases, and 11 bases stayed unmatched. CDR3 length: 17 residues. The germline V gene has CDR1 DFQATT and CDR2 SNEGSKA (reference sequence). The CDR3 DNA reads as TGCAGTGCTAGAGAGTCTCGGCTAGCGGTCCTCACAGATACGCAGTATTTT. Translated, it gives CSARESRLAVLTDTQYF.

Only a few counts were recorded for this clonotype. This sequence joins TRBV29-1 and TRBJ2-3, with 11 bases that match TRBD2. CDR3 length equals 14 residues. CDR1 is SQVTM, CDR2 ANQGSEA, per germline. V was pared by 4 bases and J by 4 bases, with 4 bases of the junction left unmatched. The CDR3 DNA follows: TGCAGCGTTGGAACTAGCGGGAGCTCAGATACGCAGTATTTT. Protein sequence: CSVGTSGSSDTQYF.

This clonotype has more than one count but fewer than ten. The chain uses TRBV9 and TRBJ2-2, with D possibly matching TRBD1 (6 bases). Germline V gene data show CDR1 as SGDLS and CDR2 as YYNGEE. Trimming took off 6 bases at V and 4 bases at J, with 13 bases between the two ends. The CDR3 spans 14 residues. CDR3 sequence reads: CASKTDRSTGELFF. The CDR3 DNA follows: TGTGCCAGCAAGACGGACAGAAGCACCGGGGAGCTGTTTTTT.

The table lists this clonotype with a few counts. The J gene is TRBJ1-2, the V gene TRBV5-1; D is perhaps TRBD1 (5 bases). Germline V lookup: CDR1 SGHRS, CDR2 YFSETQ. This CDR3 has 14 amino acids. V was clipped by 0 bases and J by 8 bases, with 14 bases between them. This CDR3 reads CASSLEGRGVGYTF. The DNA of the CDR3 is TGCGCCAGCAGCTTGGAAGGGAGGGGAGTCGGCTACACCTTC.

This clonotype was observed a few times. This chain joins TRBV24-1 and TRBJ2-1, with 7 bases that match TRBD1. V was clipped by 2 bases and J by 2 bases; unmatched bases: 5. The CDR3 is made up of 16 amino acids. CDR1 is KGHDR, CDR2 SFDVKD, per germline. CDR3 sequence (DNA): TGTGCCACCAGTGATTCGACAGGGAGAGCCTACAATGAGCAGTTCTTC. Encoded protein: CATSDSTGRAYNEQFF.

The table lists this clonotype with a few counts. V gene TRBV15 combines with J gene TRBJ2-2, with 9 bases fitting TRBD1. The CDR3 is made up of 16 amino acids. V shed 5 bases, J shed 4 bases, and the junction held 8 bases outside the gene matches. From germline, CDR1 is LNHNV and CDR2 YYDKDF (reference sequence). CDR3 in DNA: TGTGCCACCAGCGCTGGGACAGGGCGTATCACCGGGGAGCTGTTTTTT. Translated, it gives CATSAGTGRITGELFF.

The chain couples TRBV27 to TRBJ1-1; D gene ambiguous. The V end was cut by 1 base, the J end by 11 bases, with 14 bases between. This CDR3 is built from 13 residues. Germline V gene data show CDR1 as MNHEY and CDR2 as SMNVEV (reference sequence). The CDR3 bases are TGTGCCAGCAGTTTATTGTCAGAGAGTAGGGCTTTCTTT. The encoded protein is CASSLLSESRAFF.

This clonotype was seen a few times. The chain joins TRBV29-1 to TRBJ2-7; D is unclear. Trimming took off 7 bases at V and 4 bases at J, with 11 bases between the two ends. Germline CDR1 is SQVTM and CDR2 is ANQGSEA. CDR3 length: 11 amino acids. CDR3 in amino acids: CSAGFVYEQYF. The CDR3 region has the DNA TGCAGCGCAGGCTTTGTGTACGAGCAGTACTTC.

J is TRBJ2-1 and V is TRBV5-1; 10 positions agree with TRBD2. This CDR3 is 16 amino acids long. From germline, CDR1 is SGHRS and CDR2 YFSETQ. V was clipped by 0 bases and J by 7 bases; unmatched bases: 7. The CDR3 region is CASSLGYSGGTNEQFF. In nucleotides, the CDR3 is TGCGCCAGCAGCTTGGGATATAGCGGGGGGACGAATGAGCAGTTCTTC.

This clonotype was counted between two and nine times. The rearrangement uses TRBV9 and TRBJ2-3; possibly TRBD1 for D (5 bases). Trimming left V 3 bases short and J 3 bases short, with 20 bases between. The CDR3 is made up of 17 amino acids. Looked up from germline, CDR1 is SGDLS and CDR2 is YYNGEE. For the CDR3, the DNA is TGTGCCAGCAGCGCGAGGAGTAGGGGTCGATCTACAGATACGCAGTATTTT. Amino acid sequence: CASSARSRGRSTDTQYF. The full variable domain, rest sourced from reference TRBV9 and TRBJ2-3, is DSGVTQTPKHLITATGQRVTLRCSPRSGDLSVYWYQQSLDQGLQFLIQYYNGEERAKGNILERFSAQQFPDLHSELNLSSLELGDSALYFCASSARSRGRSTDTQYFGPGTRLTVL.

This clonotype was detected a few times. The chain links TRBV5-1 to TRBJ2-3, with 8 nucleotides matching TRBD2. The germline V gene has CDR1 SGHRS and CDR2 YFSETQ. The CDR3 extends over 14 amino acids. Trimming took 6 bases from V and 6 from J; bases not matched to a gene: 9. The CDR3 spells CASTPAGAQDTQYF. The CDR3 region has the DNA TGCGCCAGCACACCAGCGGGAGCACAGGATACGCAGTATTTT.

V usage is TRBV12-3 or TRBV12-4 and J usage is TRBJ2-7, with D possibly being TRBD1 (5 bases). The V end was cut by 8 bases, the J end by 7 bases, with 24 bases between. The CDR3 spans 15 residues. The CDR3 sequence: CASGFGQHLKGEQYF. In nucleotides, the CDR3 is TGTGCCAGCGGGTTCGGCCAACATCTTAAGGGGGAGCAGTACTTC.

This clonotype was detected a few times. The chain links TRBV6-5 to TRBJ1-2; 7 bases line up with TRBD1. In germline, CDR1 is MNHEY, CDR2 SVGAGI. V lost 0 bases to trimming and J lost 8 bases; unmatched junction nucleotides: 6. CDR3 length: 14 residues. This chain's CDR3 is CASSYSTGVRGYTF. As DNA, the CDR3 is TGTGCCAGCAGTTACTCTACAGGGGTTAGGGGCTACACCTTC.